The 11 T cell receptor beta chains given below trace back to one sample, sequenced in a study of blood T cell repertoires in COVID-19 (TCRdb year 2020). The method behind the library was the immunoSEQ multiplex PCR assay. Sourced from immuneACCESS, this table was stored by TCRdb with only in-frame sequences that have V and J called. A share of the clones is absent; for the studies checked, an unresolved V gene accounts for under half, and the remainder has no known explanation. This sample is represented by hundreds of thousands of clones; 87% of them were singletons. The top ten constitute more than 10% of the sample. Sequencing was done on a sample of peripheral blood. These receptors all come from a woman aged 18-29 years who had recovered from COVID-19.

The rearrangement joins TRBV18 to TRBJ1-5, with 10 bases identical to TRBD1. V dropped 5 bases and J dropped 5; count of bases not matched to a gene: 6. Per the germline V gene, CDR1 is KGHSH and CDR2 is LQKENI. The CDR3 consists of 15 residues. CDR3 residues: CASSGDRGRYQPQHF. DNA of the CDR3: TGTGCCAGCTCAGGGGACAGGGGAAGATATCAGCCCCAGCATTTT.

The rearrangement uses TRBV9 and TRBJ1-1, with 7 bases lining up with TRBD1. Germline V gene sequence: CDR1 SGDLS, CDR2 YYNGEE. The CDR3 is 18 amino acids. J gave up 3 bases and V 3 bases, and 17 bases lay outside the gene matches. The CDR3, as DNA: TGTGCCAGCAGCGCCCCGACCGGACAGGTATGGGGTCACACTGAAGCTTTCTTT. This gives the protein CASSAPTGQVWGHTEAFF.

This clone has a single count. The CDR3 sequence: CASRLSGQGWETQYF. CDR3 nucleotides: TGTGCCAGCAGGCTCTCGGGACAGGGGTGGGAGACCCAGTACTTC. V gene TRBV2 combines with J gene TRBJ2-5, with 10 positions matching TRBD1. With 6 bases clipped from V and 5 bases from J, the junction kept 9 bases outside the gene matches. Germline V lookup: CDR1 SNHLY, CDR2 FYNNEI. CDR3 size: 15 residues.

V usage is TRBV11-3 and J usage is TRBJ2-5; D is ambiguous. This CDR3 spans 14 amino acids. Germline CDR1 reads SGHNT; CDR2 reads YENEEA. V shed 5 bases and J shed 4 bases, with 14 bases lying between them. The CDR3 nucleotides are TGTGCCAGCAGCCCATCCCCAGGAAGAGAGACCCAGTACTTC. Translated, it gives CASSPSPGRETQYF.

The chain couples TRBV5-1 to TRBJ2-1; D possibly corresponds to TRBD1 (5 bases). The germline CDR1 and CDR2 sequences are SGHRS and YFSETQ. Deletions cut 4 bases from V and 0 bases from J, with 17 bases between. The CDR3 covers 17 residues. CDR3 sequence reads: CASSLGGLDSSYNEQFF. As DNA, the CDR3 is TGCGCCAGCAGCCTGGGCGGCTTAGACAGCTCCTACAATGAGCAGTTCTTC.

This clone was picked up a small number of times. The J gene is TRBJ2-3, the V gene TRBV7-8; D is uncertain. Germline CDR1 and CDR2: SGHVS and FQNEAQ. CDR3 length: 16 amino acids. Trimming left V 5 bases short and J 3 bases short, with 18 bases between. CDR3 residues: CASSPRPKGATDTQYF. CDR3 nucleotides: TGTGCCAGCAGCCCCCGCCCTAAAGGAGCAACAGATACGCAGTATTTT.

The chain couples TRBV7-6 to TRBJ2-3, with a weak D call TRBD2 (6 bases). Trimming stripped 10 bases from V and 2 bases from J, with 19 bases between. CDR3 size: 15 residues. Germline V gene data show CDR1 as SGHVS and CDR2 as FNYEAQ. CDR3 loop: CATLLRGGPTDTQYF. The CDR3 DNA reads TGTGCCACCCTCTTAAGGGGAGGACCCACAGATACGCAGTATTTT.

The J gene is TRBJ1-3, the V gene TRBV11-2, with D maybe TRBD1 (6 bases). The germline V gene has CDR1 SGHAT and CDR2 FQNNGV. Trimming removed 6 bases from V and 0 bases from J, with 18 bases in between. The CDR3 extends over 17 amino acids. This CDR3 is CASRGWGHGVSGNTIYF. The CDR3 region has the DNA TGTGCCAGCAGAGGATGGGGACATGGCGTCTCTGGAAACACCATATATTTT.

This clone was seen just once. The chain is built from TRBV5-6 and TRBJ1-5, with 8 bases aligning to TRBD1. Looked up from germline, CDR1 is SGHDT and CDR2 is YYEEEE. The CDR3 runs to 16 residues. V lost 1 base to trimming and J lost 6 bases; unmatched junction nucleotides: 9. DNA for the CDR3: TGTGCCAGCAGCTTGAACGGACAGGGCAGGAGTCAGCCCCAGCATTTT. Its protein is CASSLNGQGRSQPQHF.

This rearrangement joins TRBV2 to TRBJ1-5; 7 bases are a match to TRBD1. Germline loops: CDR1 SNHLY, CDR2 FYNNEI. The trim removed 5 bases at V and 4 bases at J, leaving 11 bases unmatched. The CDR3 has 16 residues. The CDR3 sequence: CASSLFGQGGNQPQHF. Written as DNA, the CDR3 is TGTGCCAGCAGTCTTTTTGGCCAGGGGGGTAATCAGCCCCAGCATTTT.

The rearrangement links TRBV30 to TRBJ2-5; D call uncertain. Germline CDR1 and CDR2: GTSNPN and SVGIG (reference sequence). CDR3 length: 12 residues. The V and J ends lost 3 bases and 4 bases respectively, with 9 bases between them. The CDR3 here is CAWSKRVETQYF. The CDR3 nucleotides are TGTGCCTGGAGCAAACGGGTAGAGACCCAGTACTTC.